This T cell receptor beta chain was identified in a study of blood T cell repertoires in COVID-19. The overall study: The origin of the acute and convalescent COVID-19 samples was the United States, Italy and Spain. T cells, B-cell-depleted T cells, or PBMCs supplied cDNA or gDNA.

Under the authors' procedure: Amplification with reference gene primers provided the estimates of nucleated cell counts. TCRdb's copy holds only in-frame clones and misses some; the assay was immunoSEQ multiplex PCR. V and J calls and clone size come straight from that table; D and trimming were deduced from the DNA. Of approximately 350,000 clones listed, less than 90% are singletons. CDR1 is KGHSH and CDR2 is LQKENI in the germline V gene. V was clipped by 3 bases and J by 7 bases, with 24 bases between them. This CDR3 spans 17 amino acids. Seattle patients were enrolled while actively infected and followed longitudinally.

This clonotype was obtained from a woman between 55 and 75 years old with COVID-19, enrolled during active disease. V is TRBV18 and J is TRBJ1-2; TRBD1 might be the D (6 bases). Sequenced input: peripheral blood. CDR3 DNA sequence: TGTGCCAGCTCACCCAACGACGCCGGGACGGGGGGCGCTGGCTACACCTTC. The encoded protein is CASSPNDAGTGGAGYTF. Full variable domain (outside the CDR3, taken from reference TRBV18 and TRBJ1-2): NAGVMQNPRHLVRRRGQEARLRCSPMKGHSHVYWYRQLPEEGLKFMVYLQKENIIDESGMPKERFSAEFPKEGPSILRIQQVVRGDSAAYFCASSPNDAGTGGAGYTFGSGTRLTVV.